Listed below are T cell receptor beta chains from one sample, sequenced in a study of blood T cell repertoires in COVID-19. Sequenced by immunoSEQ multiplex PCR; TCRdb stores in-frame clones only, minus some. The profile shows approximately 250,000 clones, 75% to 85% of them singletons. The sample consisted of peripheral blood. These receptor sequences come from a human donor in a cohort sampled during active COVID-19. Both conserved end residues are part of each CDR3. Each record gives: V gene, CDR3 length, clone size, J gene, CDR3 protein. Expanded clones are given a class, and other clones once, few, many or no size at all.

TRBV10-3	17	few	TRBJ1-6	CAISDSNSGDYNSPLHF
TRBV7-8	15	-	TRBJ1-5	CASSPRDRGNQPQHF
TRBV6-5	13	-	TRBJ2-7	CASRLSSPYEQYF
TRBV5-1	14	-	TRBJ2-4	CASSLTGGKNIQYF
TRBV9	14	once	TRBJ2-7	CASSPPGLVAEQYF
TRBV11-3	16	-	TRBJ2-2	CASSLVGQPNTGELFF
TRBV11-1	16	-	TRBJ2-1	CASSLGVAGGNNEQFF
TRBV7-6	21	-	TRBJ1-5	CASSPSGLGIRKALFDQPQHF
TRBV12-5	15	few	TRBJ1-1	CASGLETGGPTEAFF
TRBV28	16	once	TRBJ1-5	CASSLLTGHSNQPQHF